These 16 T cell receptor beta chains were sequenced from one sample in a study of Ad26.COV2.S vaccination and SARS-CoV-2 variants. The table came from immunoSEQ multiplex PCR; TCRdb's copy has only in-frame clones and leaves some out. The table has some 420,000 clones, around 87% seen once. As for treatment: 19 received Ad26.COV2.S at low or high dose, single or two shots; about 5 received placebo; per-sample allocation not given. On day 63 after the first injection, vaccine and placebo recipients gave samples. This sample comprised peripheral blood, obtained in a trial of Ad26.COV2.S vaccine versus placebo. The source of these receptors is a person between 18 and 65 years old who received the Ad26.COV2.S COVID-19 vaccine or a placebo.

In this sample, this clone turned up a few times. The rearrangement joins TRBV18 to TRBJ2-7; the D gene is possibly TRBD2 (5 bases). Germline V gene data show CDR1 as KGHSH and CDR2 as LQKENI. The CDR3 contains 16 residues. V was cut by 3 bases and J by 7 bases, with 22 bases left in between. CDR3 loop: CASSPSSAGGGGEQYF. CDR3 sequence (DNA): TGTGCCAGCTCACCGTCCTCCGCGGGCGGCGGCGGAGAGCAGTACTTC.

This chain uses TRBV2 with TRBJ1-1, with D tentatively TRBD1 (5 bases). V lost 7 bases, J lost 0 bases, and 12 bases lay in between. Germline V gene lookup returns CDR1 SNHLY and CDR2 FYNNEI. The CDR3 runs 14 residues. CDR3 sequence (DNA): TGTGCCAGCAACAGGTACAGTTTGAACACTGAAGCTTTCTTT. Translation gives CASNRYSLNTEAFF.

This rearrangement joins TRBV19 to TRBJ1-1; D unresolved. There are 11 residues in the CDR3. Germline V gives CDR1 LNHDA, CDR2 SQIVND (reference sequence). The V gene lost 5 bases and the J gene lost 3 bases, with 4 bases spanning the gap. The CDR3, as DNA: TGTGCCAGTAGTTGGGACACTGAAGCTTTCTTT. The encoded protein is CASSWDTEAFF.

The chain couples TRBV5-1 to TRBJ1-1, with D possibly being TRBD1 (5 bases). Germline CDR1 and CDR2: SGHRS and YFSETQ. The V end lost 0 bases, the J end lost 1 base, and 10 bases lay between the germline ends. The CDR3 totals 15 residues. The CDR3 reads CASSLDPGTNTEAFF. CDR3 sequence (DNA): TGCGCCAGCAGCTTGGATCCGGGGACGAACACTGAAGCTTTCTTT.

J is TRBJ1-2 and V is TRBV18, with D perhaps matching TRBD1 (5 bases). The germline V gene has CDR1 KGHSH and CDR2 LQKENI. The ends were cut back, 0 bases at V and 2 bases at J, with 10 bases in the middle. The CDR3 spans 15 residues. CDR3 residues: CASSPPLRGNYGYTF. The DNA of the CDR3 is TGTGCCAGCTCACCACCATTGAGGGGAAACTATGGCTACACCTTC.

The V call is TRBV5-4, the J call TRBJ2-7; D is uncertain. Per the germline V gene, CDR1 is SGHNT and CDR2 is YYREEE (reference sequence). The CDR3 covers 12 residues. V shed 3 bases and J shed 2 bases, with 6 bases lying between them. The CDR3: CASSSSAYEQYF. CDR3 sequence (DNA): TGTGCCAGCAGCTCCTCCGCCTACGAGCAGTACTTC.

The chain joins TRBV9 to TRBJ2-5, with D hard to call. The CDR3 is 15 residues long. The germline V gene encodes CDR1 SGDLS and CDR2 YYNGEE. V lost 2 bases and J lost 1, with 12 bases in between. For the CDR3, the DNA is TGTGCCAGCAGCGTTGGGCAAAAGACCCAAGAGACCCAGTACTTC. It yields the protein CASSVGQKTQETQYF.

This chain uses TRBV4-1 with TRBJ2-7, with D possibly TRBD1 on 6 matching bases. The V gene's germline CDR1 is MGHRA and CDR2 YSYEKL. The CDR3 is 13 residues long. V lost 1 base and J lost 5, with 9 bases in between. The CDR3 DNA follows: TGCGCCAGCAGCCAAGGGTCAGGGGACGAGCAGTACTTC. It translates to CASSQGSGDEQYF.

The J gene is TRBJ2-6, the V gene TRBV18; weak D call: TRBD2 (5 bases). The CDR3 has 16 residues. Germline-derived CDR1 and CDR2 are KGHSH and LQKENI. Between the trimmed V and J ends, which lost 2 bases and 0 bases, there was a span of 8 bases. The CDR3 protein is CASSPTGSSGANVLTF. The CDR3 DNA reads TGTGCCAGCTCACCAACGGGGAGCTCTGGGGCCAACGTCCTGACTTTC.

The J gene is TRBJ2-7, the V gene TRBV19; perhaps TRBD2 as D (5 bases). Germline V lookup: CDR1 LNHDA, CDR2 SQIVND (reference sequence). V lost 1 base and J lost 2, with 15 bases in between. There are 16 residues in the CDR3. The CDR3 reads CASSIGEKLPTYEQYF. CDR3 bases: TGTGCCAGTAGTATAGGGGAGAAGCTTCCAACCTACGAGCAGTACTTC.

The chain carries TRBV28 and TRBJ1-2; unclear D gene. Germline V gene sequence: CDR1 MDHEN, CDR2 SYDVKM. Trimming stripped 6 bases from V and 4 bases from J, with 18 bases between. The CDR3 runs to 15 residues. The CDR3 sequence: CASSQPGLGSYGYTF. In nucleotides, the CDR3 is TGTGCCAGCAGCCAGCCGGGCCTCGGCAGCTATGGCTACACCTTC.

The chain links TRBV11-2 to TRBJ2-2; 10 bases match TRBD1. The ends lost 5 bases at V and 5 bases at J; junction bases unmatched: 2. The CDR3 sequence is 14 residues long. Germline CDR1 reads SGHAT; CDR2 reads FQNNGV. In DNA, the CDR3 is TGTGCCAGCAGCCCGGGACAGGGGACCGGGGAGCTGTTTTTT. This sequence encodes CASSPGQGTGELFF.

The CDR3 sequence: CASSSSGGVNEQFF. The CDR3 DNA sequence: TGTGCCAGCAGCTCATCCGGGGGGGTCAATGAGCAGTTCTTC. V and J are TRBV5-5 and TRBJ2-1; 8 positions match TRBD2. CDR1 and CDR2 from the germline V gene are SGHKS and YYEKEE (reference sequence). V shed 3 bases and J 6 bases; nucleotides not matched to a gene: 5. The CDR3 is made up of 14 amino acids.

V is TRBV28 and J is TRBJ1-4; tentatively, D is TRBD1 (5 bases). Germline values: CDR1 MDHEN, CDR2 SYDVKM. The CDR3 spans 14 residues. Trimming removed 8 bases at V and 2 bases at J, with 12 bases between. CDR3 loop: CASGADPTNEKLFF. CDR3 in DNA: TGTGCCAGCGGGGCAGACCCCACTAATGAAAAACTGTTTTTT.

The chain recombines TRBV4-1 with TRBJ2-7, with 7 bases fitting TRBD1. The CDR3 runs 17 residues. Germline V CDR1 and CDR2: MGHRA, YSYEKL. J gave up 2 bases and V 0 bases, and 10 bases lay outside the gene matches. This chain's CDR3 is CASSQDPLGQAAYEQYF. DNA of the CDR3: TGCGCCAGCAGCCAAGATCCCCTAGGACAGGCAGCCTACGAGCAGTACTTC.

The chain couples TRBV5-6 to TRBJ2-7, with 7 bases aligning to TRBD1. CDR1 is SGHDT, CDR2 YYEEEE, per germline. V was pared by 5 bases and J by 0 bases, with 5 bases of the junction left unmatched. The length of the CDR3 is 14 residues. CDR3 sequence reads: CASRARGSSYEQYF. CDR3 bases: TGTGCCAGCAGAGCCAGGGGGTCCTCCTACGAGCAGTACTTC.